Sequencing of this T cell receptor beta chain was carried out in a study of blood T cell repertoires in COVID-19. V gave up 3 bases and J gave up 5 bases; unmatched junction bases: 1. The CDR3 contains 14 residues. Germline V gives CDR1 MNHEY, CDR2 SMNVEV (reference sequence). Original processing methods: Using reference gene primer amplification, nucleated cell counts were estimated. Profiling relied on immunoSEQ multiplex PCR, and the TCRdb table lists in-frame clones only, not all of them. V and J calls and clone size are those listed in that table; D and trimming were worked out from the DNA. The table has about 200,000 clones, 88% seen once.

V and J are TRBV27 and TRBJ1-5; TRBD1 matches 10 bases. The origin of this receptor is a man aged 50 or older with COVID-19, enrolled during active disease. The sequenced sample was peripheral blood. The CDR3 DNA reads as TGTGCCAGCAGTTTTGGACAGGGGGATCAGCCCCAGCATTTT. Translated: CASSFGQGDQPQHF.